Below, one T cell receptor beta chain is given with its context. CDR3 length equals 12 residues. V was trimmed by 5 bases and J by 9 bases, leaving 11 bases between them. The germline CDR1 and CDR2 sequences are SGHAT and FQNNGV. The data originate from a study of blood T cell repertoires in COVID-19. The wider study: The analysed material was cDNA or gDNA that came from T cells, B-cell-depleted T cells, or PBMCs.

Authors' processing steps: Estimates of nucleated cell counts were drawn from the amplification of reference gene primers. Data came from immunoSEQ multiplex PCR; TCRdb stores just in-frame clones and leaves some out. The V and J calls and clone size come from that table; D and trimming were worked out from the DNA. The sample records around 230,000 clones, roughly four fifths being singletons. Each participant's cohort was designated according to participant-reported clinical history. The chain is built from TRBV11-2 and TRBJ2-1; D possibly corresponds to TRBD1 (5 bases). The sequencing input was PBMCs or T cells enriched from blood (not recorded which). This receptor was taken from a man aged 40-49 years who had recovered from COVID-19. The CDR3 DNA reads as TGTGCCAGCAGCCAGACAGCAATTGAGCAGTTCTTC. Translation: CASSQTAIEQFF.